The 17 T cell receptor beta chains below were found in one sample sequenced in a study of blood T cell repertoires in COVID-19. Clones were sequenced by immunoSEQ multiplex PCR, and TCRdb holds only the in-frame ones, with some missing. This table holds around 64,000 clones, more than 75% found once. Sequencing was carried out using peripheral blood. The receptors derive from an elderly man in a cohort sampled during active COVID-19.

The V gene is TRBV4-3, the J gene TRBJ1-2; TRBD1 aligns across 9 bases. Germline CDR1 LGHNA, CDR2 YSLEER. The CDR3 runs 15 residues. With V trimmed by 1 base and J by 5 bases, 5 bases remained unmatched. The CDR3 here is CASSQGTGALYGYTF. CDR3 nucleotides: TGCGCCAGCAGCCAAGGGACAGGGGCCCTTTATGGCTACACCTTC.

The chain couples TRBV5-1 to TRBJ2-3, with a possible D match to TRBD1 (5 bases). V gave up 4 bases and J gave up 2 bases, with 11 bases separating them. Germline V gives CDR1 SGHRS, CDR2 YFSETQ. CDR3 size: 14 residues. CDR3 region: CASSGAGFTDTQYF. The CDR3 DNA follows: TGCGCCAGCAGCGGGGCAGGGTTCACAGATACGCAGTATTTT.

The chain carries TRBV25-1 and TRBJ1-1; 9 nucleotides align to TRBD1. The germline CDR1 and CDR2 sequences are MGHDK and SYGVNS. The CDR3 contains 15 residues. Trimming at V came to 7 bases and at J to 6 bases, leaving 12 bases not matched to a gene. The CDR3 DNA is TGTGCCAGCACTCCTGACAGGGGGTCTCTGGCTGAAGCTTTCTTT. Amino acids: CASTPDRGSLAEAFF.

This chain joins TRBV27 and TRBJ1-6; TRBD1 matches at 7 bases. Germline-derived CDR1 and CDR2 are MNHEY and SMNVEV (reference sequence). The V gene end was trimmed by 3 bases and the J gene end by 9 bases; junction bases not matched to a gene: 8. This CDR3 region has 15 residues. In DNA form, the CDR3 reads TGTGCCAGCAGTTTGTCGACAGGGCCCACTTCACCCCTCCACTTT. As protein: CASSLSTGPTSPLHF.

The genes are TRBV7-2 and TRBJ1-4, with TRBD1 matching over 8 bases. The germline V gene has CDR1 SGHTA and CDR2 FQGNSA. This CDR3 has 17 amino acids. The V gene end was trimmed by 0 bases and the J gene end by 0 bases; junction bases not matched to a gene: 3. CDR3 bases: TGTGCCAGCAGCTTAGCGGGGACAGGAGCAACTAATGAAAAACTGTTTTTT. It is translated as CASSLAGTGATNEKLFF.

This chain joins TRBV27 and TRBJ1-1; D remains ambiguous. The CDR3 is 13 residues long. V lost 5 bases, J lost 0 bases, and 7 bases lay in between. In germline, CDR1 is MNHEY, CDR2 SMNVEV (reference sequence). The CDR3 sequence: CASSLQVNTEAFF. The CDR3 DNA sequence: TGTGCCAGCAGTCTCCAGGTGAACACTGAAGCTTTCTTT.

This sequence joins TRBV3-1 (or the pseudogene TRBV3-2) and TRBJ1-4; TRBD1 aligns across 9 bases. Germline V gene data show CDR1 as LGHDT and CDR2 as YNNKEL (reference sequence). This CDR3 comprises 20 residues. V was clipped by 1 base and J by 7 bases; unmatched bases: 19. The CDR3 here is CASSQVRDRDKIHRSEKLFF. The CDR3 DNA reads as TGTGCCAGCAGCCAAGTCAGGGACAGGGATAAAATTCACAGGAGTGAAAAACTGTTTTTT.

This CDR3 reads CASSPPLEDYGYTF. The CDR3 DNA reads TGTGCCAGCAGCCCCCCCCTTGAGGACTATGGCTACACCTTC. The chain couples TRBV7-9 to TRBJ1-2; D gene uncertain. The CDR3 contains 14 residues. Germline V lookup: CDR1 SEHNR, CDR2 FQNEAQ (reference sequence). The V and J ends lost 5 bases and 3 bases respectively, with 13 bases between them.

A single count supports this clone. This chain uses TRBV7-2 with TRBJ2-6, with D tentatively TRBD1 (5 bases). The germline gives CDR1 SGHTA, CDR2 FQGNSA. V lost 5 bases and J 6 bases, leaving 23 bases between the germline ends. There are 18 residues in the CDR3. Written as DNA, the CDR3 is TGTGCCAGCAGCCCTAAAACCTGGACACTTCTTGAGGCCAACGTCCTGACTTTC. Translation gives CASSPKTWTLLEANVLTF.

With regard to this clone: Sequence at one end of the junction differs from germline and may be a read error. The CDR3 reads CASSLVSGGTNTQYF. In DNA, the CDR3 is TGTGCCAGCAGCTTAGTGAGCGGGGGCACAAATACGCAGTATTTT. The chain uses TRBV7-2 and TRBJ2-3; 8 bases agree with TRBD2. This CDR3 has 15 residues. Germline CDR1 SGHTA, CDR2 FQGNSA.

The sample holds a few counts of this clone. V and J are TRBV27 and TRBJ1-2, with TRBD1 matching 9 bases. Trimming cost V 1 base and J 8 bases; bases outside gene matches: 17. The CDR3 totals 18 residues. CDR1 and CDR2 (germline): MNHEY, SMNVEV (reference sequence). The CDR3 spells CASSLLQSGTGNPLGYTF. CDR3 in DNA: TGTGCCAGCAGTTTATTACAGTCCGGGACAGGGAATCCTCTGGGCTACACCTTC.

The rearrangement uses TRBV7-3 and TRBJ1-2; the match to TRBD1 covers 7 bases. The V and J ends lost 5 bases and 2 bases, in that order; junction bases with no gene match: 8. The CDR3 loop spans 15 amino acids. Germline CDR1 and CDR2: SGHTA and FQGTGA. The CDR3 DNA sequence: TGTGCCAGCAGCCCCACGACAGGGACCAACTATGGCTACACCTTC. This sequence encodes CASSPTTGTNYGYTF.

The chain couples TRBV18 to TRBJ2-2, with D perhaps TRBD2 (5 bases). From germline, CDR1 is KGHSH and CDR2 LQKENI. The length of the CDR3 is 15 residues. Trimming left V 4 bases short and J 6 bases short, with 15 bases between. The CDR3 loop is CASSHSTTSAGELFF. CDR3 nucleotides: TGTGCCAGCTCACACTCAACTACTAGTGCCGGGGAGCTGTTTTTT.

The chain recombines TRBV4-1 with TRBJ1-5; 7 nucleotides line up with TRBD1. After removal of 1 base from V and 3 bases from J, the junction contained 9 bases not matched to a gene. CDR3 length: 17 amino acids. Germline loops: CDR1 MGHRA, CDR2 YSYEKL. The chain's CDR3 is CASSQAAGGSDNQPQHF. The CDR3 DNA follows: TGCGCCAGCAGCCAAGCTGCAGGGGGTTCGGACAATCAGCCCCAGCATTTT.

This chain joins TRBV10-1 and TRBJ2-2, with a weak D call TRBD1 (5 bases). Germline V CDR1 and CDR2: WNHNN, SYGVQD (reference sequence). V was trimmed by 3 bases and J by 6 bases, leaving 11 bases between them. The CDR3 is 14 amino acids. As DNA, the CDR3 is TGCGCCAGCAGTGAAGGGGTCGTGGCCGGGGAGCTGTTTTTT. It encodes CASSEGVVAGELFF.

The CDR3 nucleotides are TGTGCCAGCAGCCAAGCGGGGGGGAACACTGAAGCTTTCTTT. Translated: CASSQAGGNTEAFF. The genes are TRBV3-1 (or the pseudogene TRBV3-2) and TRBJ1-1; D might be TRBD1 (5 bases). The V and J ends lost 1 base and 1 base respectively, with 7 bases between them. In germline, CDR1 is LGHDT, CDR2 YNNKEL (reference sequence). The CDR3 loop spans 14 amino acids.

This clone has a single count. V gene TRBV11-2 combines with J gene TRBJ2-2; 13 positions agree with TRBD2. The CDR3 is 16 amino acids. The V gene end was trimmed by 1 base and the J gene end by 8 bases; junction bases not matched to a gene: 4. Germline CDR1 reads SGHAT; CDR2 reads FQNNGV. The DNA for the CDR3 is TGTGCCAGCAGCTTAGGTGGACTAGCGGGAGCTGGGGAGCTGTTTTTT. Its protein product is CASSLGGLAGAGELFF.